One and the same sample provided the 15 T cell receptor beta chains below, sequenced in a study of blood T cell repertoires in COVID-19. The assay was immunoSEQ multiplex PCR, and TCRdb's table has in-frame clones only and misses some. In the table there are some 230,000 clones, around 86% of which are singletons. Sequencing was done on a sample of peripheral blood. These receptors all come from a man aged 30 to 45 who had recovered from COVID-19.

This clone was detected once. The chain employs TRBV5-1 and TRBJ2-2, with D possibly being TRBD2 (5 bases). The CDR3 is made up of 15 amino acids. V was trimmed by 7 bases and J by 1 base, leaving 14 bases between them. The germline V gene has CDR1 SGHRS and CDR2 YFSETQ. CDR3 DNA: TGCGCCAGCCGCCCTAACGGACTGAACACCGGGGAGCTGTTTTTT. It encodes CASRPNGLNTGELFF.

The V and J genes are TRBV29-1 and TRBJ2-7; 8 bases map to TRBD1. Trimming took 6 bases from V and 3 from J; bases not matched to a gene: 7. The V gene's germline CDR1 is SQVTM and CDR2 ANQGSEA. The CDR3 runs to 13 residues. Here the CDR3 DNA reads TGCAGCGTCCTCTTTGACAGGGGCTACGAGCAGTACTTC. Its translation is CSVLFDRGYEQYF.

CDR3 nucleotide sequence: TGTGCCAGCAGGGTTGGACAGGGCCTCTCCTACGAGCAGTACTTC. Translating it yields CASRVGQGLSYEQYF. This chain connects TRBV6-5 to TRBJ2-7; 8 nucleotides agree with TRBD1. Germline V lookup: CDR1 MNHEY, CDR2 SVGAGI. V dropped 6 bases and J dropped 0; count of bases not matched to a gene: 7. The CDR3 sequence is 15 residues long.

The gene calls are TRBV20-1 and TRBJ1-5; 9 bases agree with TRBD1. The CDR3 consists of 15 residues. V shed 3 bases and J 6 bases; nucleotides not matched to a gene: 9. Germline CDR1 is DFQATT and CDR2 is SNEGSKA (reference sequence). The CDR3 region is CSASLGDRAVQPQHF. CDR3 nucleotide sequence: TGCAGTGCTAGTTTGGGGGACAGGGCTGTTCAGCCCCAGCATTTT.

J is TRBJ1-4 and V is TRBV4-1, with TRBD1 as a possible D gene (6 bases). CDR3 length: 15 residues. V was shortened by 0 bases and J by 10 bases, with 15 bases between the two germline ends. CDR1 MGHRA and CDR2 YSYEKL come from the germline V gene. The CDR3 here is CASSQDRQGRGKLFF. The CDR3 DNA follows: TGCGCCAGCAGCCAAGACAGGCAGGGGAGGGGAAAACTGTTTTTT.

The chain couples TRBV21-1 to TRBJ1-1. TRBV21-1 is described as a pseudogene. This CDR3 contains 10 residues. The CDR3, as DNA: TGTGCCAGCAGCAAAGGTATGGCGGGGTTT. Its protein product is CASSKGMAGF.

The chain's CDR3 is CASSSGLAGAGETQYF. The CDR3 nucleotides are TGCGCCAGCAGCTCGGGACTAGCGGGGGCTGGGGAGACCCAGTACTTC. The J gene is TRBJ2-5, the V gene TRBV5-1; 14 positions match TRBD2. This CDR3 contains 16 residues. Trimming at V came to 3 bases and at J to 5 bases, leaving 6 bases not matched to a gene. The V gene's germline CDR1 is SGHRS and CDR2 YFSETQ. Together with reference TRBV5-1 and TRBJ2-5, the CDR3 gives the full variable domain: KAGVTQTPRYLIKTRGQQVTLSCSPISGHRSVSWYQQTPGQGLQFLFEYFSETQRNKGNFPGRFSGRQFSNSRSEMNVSTLELGDSALYLCASSSGLAGAGETQYFGPGTRLLVL.

The chain has TRBV6-1 and TRBJ1-1, with 8 bases identical to TRBD1. There are 16 residues in the CDR3. The germline CDR1 and CDR2 sequences are MNHNS and SASEGT. Losses at the gene ends were 4 bases for V and 0 bases for J; bases not matched to a gene: 7. CDR3 amino acids: CASSGTRDRMNTEAFF. CDR3 nucleotides: TGTGCCAGCAGTGGTACCCGGGACAGGATGAACACTGAAGCTTTCTTT.

The rearrangement uses TRBV7-9 and TRBJ1-2; D might be TRBD1 (6 bases). V was shortened by 5 bases and J by 5 bases, with 15 bases between the two germline ends. Germline CDR1 reads SEHNR; CDR2 reads FQNEAQ (reference sequence). The CDR3 is made up of 14 amino acids. The CDR3 protein is CASSPRQDPYGYTF. The CDR3 DNA reads as TGTGCCAGCAGCCCCCGACAGGATCCTTATGGCTACACCTTC.

The chain couples TRBV4-1 to TRBJ1-1; D unclear. The germline V gene encodes CDR1 MGHRA and CDR2 YSYEKL. This CDR3 spans 18 amino acids. Trimming stripped 4 bases from V and 4 bases from J, with 25 bases between. The CDR3 DNA follows: TGCGCCAGCAGCCCCCTGGGCCAGGCGAAGTTTAAAACCACTGAAGCTTTCTTT. It encodes CASSPLGQAKFKTTEAFF.

CDR3 protein: CASGDGGKLEPQHF. Here the CDR3 DNA reads TGTGCCAGTGGGGATGGAGGGAAACTTGAGCCCCAGCATTTT. This rearrangement joins TRBV19 to TRBJ1-5; D gene ambiguous. The germline V and J ends were trimmed by 8 bases and 8 bases, with 19 bases remaining between them. The CDR3 contains 14 residues. Germline lookup yields CDR1 LNHDA and CDR2 SQIVND (reference sequence). Full variable domain (missing parts from reference TRBV19 and TRBJ1-5): DGGITQSPKYLFRKEGQNVTLSCEQNLNHDAMYWYRQDPGQGLRLIYYSQIVNDFQKGDIAEGYSVSREKKESFPLTVTSAQKNPTAFYLCASGDGGKLEPQHFGDGTRLSIL.

The rearrangement links TRBV7-9 to TRBJ2-2; D ambiguous. Germline CDR1 is SEHNR and CDR2 is FQNEAQ (reference sequence). Trimming stripped 5 bases from V and 3 bases from J, with 7 bases between. The CDR3 runs 13 residues. The CDR3 DNA sequence: TGTGCCAGCAGCCTACGGGACACCGGGGAGCTGTTTTTT. Its protein is CASSLRDTGELFF.

V gene TRBV14 combines with J gene TRBJ2-2; possibly TRBD2 for D (6 bases). CDR3 length: 12 residues. V gave up 4 bases and J gave up 7 bases, with 7 bases separating them. Per the germline V gene, CDR1 is SGHDN and CDR2 is FVKESK. CDR3 loop: CASSLGGGELFF. As DNA, the CDR3 is TGTGCCAGCAGCCTCGGGGGCGGGGAGCTGTTTTTT.

This clone was picked up a small number of times. Other nucleotide sequences in the sample specify the same CDR3. V is TRBV29-1 and J is TRBJ1-1; D gene ambiguous. Germline assignment: CDR1 SQVTM and CDR2 ANQGSEA. CDR3 length: 11 amino acids. Trimming shortened V by 6 bases and J by 1 base, and 6 bases separated the two germline ends. Here the CDR3 DNA reads TGCAGCGTGCGGGGGAACACTGAAGCTTTCTTT. Its protein product is CSVRGNTEAFF. The full variable domain, completed using reference TRBV29-1 and TRBJ1-1, is SAVISQKPSRDICQRGTSLTIQCQVDSQVTMMFWYRQQPGQSLTLIATANQGSEATYESGFVIDKFPISRPNLTFSTLTVSNMSPEDSSIYLCSVRGNTEAFFGQGTRLTVV.

CDR3 nucleotides: TGTGCCAGCTTGATCGGGGGGGCTGGCGAGCAGTACTTC. Its protein product is CASLIGGAGEQYF. The J gene is TRBJ2-7, the V gene TRBV5-6, with TRBD2 matching 8 bases. J lost 6 bases, V lost 7 bases, and 9 bases had no gene match. The CDR3 totals 13 residues. The germline gives CDR1 SGHDT, CDR2 YYEEEE.